This T cell receptor beta chain was captured by sequencing in a study of blood T cell repertoires in COVID-19. Looking at the study overall: Collection of acute and convalescent COVID-19 samples took place in the United States, Italy and Spain. Nucleic acid was either cDNA or gDNA, and it came from T cells, B-cell-depleted T cells, or PBMCs.

This clone was counted only a few times. As handled by the study authors: Reference gene primer amplification yielded estimated nucleated cell counts. Clones were sequenced by immunoSEQ multiplex PCR, and TCRdb holds only the in-frame ones, with some missing. That table supplies the V and J calls and clone size; D and trimming were determined from the DNA. The sample has about 150,000 clones; 78% are singletons. This clonotype originated in an older man with acute or convalescent COVID-19. Sequenced input: peripheral blood.

This chain's CDR3 is CASRGGAFYEQYF. CDR3 DNA: TGTGCCAGTAGAGGGGGCGCGTTCTACGAGCAGTACTTC. The chain combines TRBV19 with TRBJ2-7; 7 bases align to TRBD1. The CDR3 totals 13 residues. V shed 6 bases and J 3 bases; nucleotides not matched to a gene: 5. Germline values: CDR1 LNHDA, CDR2 SQIVND (reference sequence).